One and the same sample provided the 23 T cell receptor beta chains below, sequenced in a study of blood T cell repertoires in COVID-19. Clones were read by immunoSEQ multiplex PCR, and TCRdb kept only the in-frame ones, dropping some. The repertoire includes about 130,000 clones, 70% to 85% of them detected once, and 10% to 11% sits in the top ten. Sequenced: peripheral blood. The receptor source for this set is a man aged 60-69 years who had recovered from COVID-19.

CDR3 sequence (DNA): TGTGCTAGTGGCATCAGAGATACGCAGTATTTT. Protein sequence: CASGIRDTQYF. The chain combines TRBV12-5 with TRBJ2-3, with D uncertain. V was shortened by 6 bases and J by 5 bases, with 6 bases between the two germline ends. The CDR3 is 11 amino acids. Germline assignment: CDR1 LGHNT and CDR2 FRNRAP.

The gene calls are TRBV11-3 and TRBJ2-1; 9 nucleotides line up with TRBD1. V lost 5 bases, J lost 9 bases, and 11 bases stayed unmatched. Germline V gene data show CDR1 as SGHNT and CDR2 as YENEEA. The CDR3 extends over 15 amino acids. CDR3: CASSEHTGTGFEQFF. The CDR3 bases are TGTGCCAGCAGCGAACACACCGGGACAGGGTTTGAGCAGTTCTTC.

This CDR3 reads CASSFTVTDTQYF. In nucleotides, the CDR3 is TGTGCCAGCAGCTTTACAGTCACAGATACGCAGTATTTT. The chain employs TRBV7-2 and TRBJ2-3, with D uncertain. The V gene's germline CDR1 is SGHTA and CDR2 FQGNSA. Deletions cut 3 bases from V and 2 bases from J, with 6 bases between. The CDR3 consists of 13 residues.

A few counts support this clone. The V gene is TRBV5-6, the J gene TRBJ2-7, with 7 bases aligning to TRBD1. Germline loops: CDR1 SGHDT, CDR2 YYEEEE. Trimming at V came to 1 base and at J to 5 bases, leaving 3 bases not matched to a gene. This CDR3 comprises 13 residues. CDR3 bases: TGTGCCAGCAGCTTGATACAGGGGAACGAGCAGTACTTC. Encoded protein: CASSLIQGNEQYF.

The chain carries TRBV5-8 and TRBJ1-4, with a weak D call TRBD1 (6 bases). V shed 2 bases and J shed 2 bases, with 7 bases lying between them. Germline loops: CDR1 SGHTS, CDR2 YDEGEE. The CDR3 is made up of 14 amino acids. The DNA of the CDR3 is TGTGCCAGCAGCTTTGGACAGACTAATGAAAAACTGTTTTTT. This gives the protein CASSFGQTNEKLFF.

The rearrangement joins TRBV2 to TRBJ1-3; 7 positions match TRBD1. V trimming: 5 bases; J trimming: 13 bases; junction bases outside the gene matches: 8. Germline V gene data show CDR1 as SNHLY and CDR2 as FYNNEI. The CDR3 consists of 12 residues. CDR3 protein: CASSPQGTRIYF. The CDR3 bases are TGTGCCAGCAGTCCACAGGGGACCAGGATATATTTT.

The rearrangement joins TRBV15 to TRBJ1-3; 8 bases match TRBD1. The CDR3 loop spans 15 amino acids. J gave up 3 bases and V 3 bases, and 4 bases lay outside the gene matches. Looked up from germline, CDR1 is LNHNV and CDR2 is YYDKDF (reference sequence). In nucleotides, the CDR3 is TGTGCCACCAGCAGGGACAGGGTACTTGGAAACACCATATATTTT. It is translated as CATSRDRVLGNTIYF.

The chain links TRBV5-8 to TRBJ2-1; 14 bases align to TRBD2. With 10 bases clipped from V and 8 bases from J, the junction kept 14 bases outside the gene matches. Per germline, CDR1 SGHTS and CDR2 YDEGEE. This CDR3 spans 16 amino acids. CDR3 nucleotide sequence: TGTGCCTCCGGGACTAGCGGGAGTTGGCTACCTGATGAGCAGTTCTTC. Residues: CASGTSGSWLPDEQFF.

This chain joins TRBV4-2 and TRBJ2-3; 12 positions agree with TRBD2. CDR1 is LGHNA and CDR2 is YNFKEQ in the germline V gene. The CDR3 has 18 residues. Trimming cost V 1 base and J 4 bases; bases outside gene matches: 9. CDR3 nucleotides: TGTGCCAGCAGCCAAGGGTATCTAGCGGGAGGGCCGCCAGATACGCAGTATTTT. Translated: CASSQGYLAGGPPDTQYF.

The CDR3 loop is CASSQERRTGVHFTDTQYF. CDR3 sequence (DNA): TGCGCCAGCAGCCAAGAAAGGAGAACAGGGGTCCATTTCACAGATACGCAGTATTTT. The genes are TRBV4-3 and TRBJ2-3; 7 bases match TRBD1. This CDR3 spans 19 amino acids. Looked up from germline, CDR1 is LGHNA and CDR2 is YSLEER. V trimming: 0 bases; J trimming: 2 bases; junction bases outside the gene matches: 14.

The J gene is TRBJ2-2, the V gene TRBV6-5; D ambiguous. The CDR3 contains 13 residues. Germline values: CDR1 MNHEY, CDR2 SVGAGI. V gave up 7 bases and J gave up 4 bases, with 10 bases separating them. The CDR3 is CASNRQATGELFF. The CDR3 bases are TGTGCCAGCAATCGACAAGCCACCGGGGAGCTGTTTTTT.

The chain couples TRBV28 to TRBJ1-5; the D gene is possibly TRBD1 (6 bases). V dropped 4 bases and J dropped 2 bases, with 12 bases sitting between them. There are 15 residues in the CDR3. CDR1 is MDHEN and CDR2 is SYDVKM in the germline V gene. CDR3: CASSSTGIGNQPQHF. The CDR3 nucleotides are TGTGCCAGCAGTTCAACAGGGATTGGCAATCAGCCCCAGCATTTT. Drawing the rest from reference TRBV28 and TRBJ1-5, the complete variable domain is DVKVTQSSRYLVKRTGEKVFLECVQDMDHENMFWYRQDPGLGLRLIYFSYDVKMKEKGDIPEGYSVSREKKERFSLILESASTNQTSMYLCASSSTGIGNQPQHFGDGTRLSIL.

The chain is built from TRBV5-4 and TRBJ1-1; 9 nucleotides align to TRBD1. The V and J ends lost 4 bases and 1 base, in that order; junction bases with no gene match: 2. The CDR3 has 14 amino acids. Germline CDR1 is SGHNT and CDR2 is YYREEE (reference sequence). CDR3 bases: TGTGCCAGCAGCCCGGGACAGGGGAACACTGAAGCTTTCTTT. Translating it yields CASSPGQGNTEAFF.

The chain has TRBV3-1 (or the pseudogene TRBV3-2) and TRBJ1-5; D gene unclear. V was shortened by 5 bases and J by 5 bases, with 7 bases between the two germline ends. This CDR3 comprises 12 residues. The V gene's germline CDR1 is LGHDT and CDR2 YNNKEL (reference sequence). The DNA for the CDR3 is TGTGCCAGCAGCTTTCTCGATCAGCCCCAGCATTTT. Encoded protein: CASSFLDQPQHF.

The chain has TRBV3-1 (or the pseudogene TRBV3-2) and TRBJ1-5; D might be TRBD1 (5 bases). The CDR3 loop spans 14 amino acids. The V and J ends lost 4 bases and 3 bases respectively, with 10 bases between them. Looked up from germline, CDR1 is LGHDT and CDR2 is YNNKEL (reference sequence). The CDR3 region has the DNA TGTGCCAGCAGCCCTGGGGGGTTCAATCAGCCCCAGCATTTT. This translates into CASSPGGFNQPQHF.

The V gene is TRBV30, the J gene TRBJ2-2; 11 bases are a match to TRBD2. Per the germline V gene, CDR1 is GTSNPN and CDR2 is SVGIG (reference sequence). The V gene end was trimmed by 4 bases and the J gene end by 5 bases; junction bases not matched to a gene: 6. The length of the CDR3 is 15 residues. The CDR3 region is CAWNPGLAVTGELFF. The CDR3 nucleotides are TGTGCCTGGAATCCGGGACTAGCGGTAACCGGGGAGCTGTTTTTT.

This sequence joins TRBV7-2 and TRBJ2-1; 7 nucleotides match TRBD1. Germline CDR1 is SGHTA and CDR2 is FQGNSA. The J segment lost 4 bases and the V segment lost 4 bases, leaving 7 bases of the junction unmatched. CDR3 length: 15 amino acids. The CDR3 coding sequence is TGTGCCAGCAGCTATAGCCGGACAGGTTACAATGAGCAGTTCTTC. Amino acids: CASSYSRTGYNEQFF.

This chain links TRBV6-5 with TRBJ1-1; D remains ambiguous. Germline V gene data show CDR1 as MNHEY and CDR2 as SVGAGI. The CDR3 sequence is 15 residues long. Between the trimmed V and J ends, which lost 7 bases and 1 base, there was a span of 16 bases. The CDR3 is CASIPAGSRNTEAFF. CDR3 DNA sequence: TGTGCCAGCATTCCGGCGGGCTCCAGGAACACTGAAGCTTTCTTT.

The J gene is TRBJ1-5, the V gene TRBV19; tentatively, D is TRBD1 (6 bases). Germline V gene data show CDR1 as LNHDA and CDR2 as SQIVND (reference sequence). Trimming shortened V by 3 bases and J by 5 bases, and 26 bases separated the two germline ends. The CDR3 totals 19 residues. The CDR3 reads CASSMGLGVTGLYHQPQHF. In DNA form, the CDR3 reads TGTGCCAGTAGTATGGGGCTGGGGGTAACAGGGCTGTATCATCAGCCCCAGCATTTT. Combining the CDR3 with reference TRBV19 and TRBJ1-5 gives the whole variable domain DGGITQSPKYLFRKEGQNVTLSCEQNLNHDAMYWYRQDPGQGLRLIYYSQIVNDFQKGDIAEGYSVSREKKESFPLTVTSAQKNPTAFYLCASSMGLGVTGLYHQPQHFGDGTRLSIL.

A few counts support this clone. This chain uses TRBV5-4 with TRBJ1-5; D unclear. CDR3 size: 14 residues. Between the trimmed V and J ends, which lost 2 bases and 5 bases, there was a span of 11 bases. Per germline, CDR1 SGHNT and CDR2 YYREEE (reference sequence). CDR3 amino acids: CASSFDGAYQPQHF. DNA of the CDR3: TGTGCCAGCAGCTTTGACGGAGCCTATCAGCCCCAGCATTTT.

The rearrangement links TRBV7-2 to TRBJ2-3; D is ambiguous. This CDR3 has 13 amino acids. The germline gives CDR1 SGHTA, CDR2 FQGNSA. Trimming removed 1 base from V and 10 bases from J, with 12 bases in between. The CDR3 spells CASSLDYPPPQYF. Here the CDR3 DNA reads TGTGCCAGCAGCTTAGACTATCCGCCCCCGCAGTATTTT.

The V call is TRBV4-3, the J call TRBJ2-1, with TRBD2 matching 11 bases. Trimming removed 4 bases from V and 3 bases from J; junction bases left unmatched: 2. The CDR3 is 15 residues long. CDR1 is LGHNA and CDR2 is YSLEER in the germline V gene. The CDR3, as DNA: TGCGCCAGCAGCCCTACTAGCGGGAGCTACAATGAGCAGTTCTTC. The encoded protein is CASSPTSGSYNEQFF.

This clone was seen only a few times. This chain uses TRBV5-1 with TRBJ2-3; D may be TRBD2 (5 bases). CDR1 SGHRS and CDR2 YFSETQ come from the germline V gene. The V end lost 2 bases, the J end lost 4 bases, and 8 bases lay between the germline ends. The CDR3 runs to 13 residues. The CDR3 region is CASSFPEADTQYF. CDR3 sequence (DNA): TGCGCCAGCAGCTTTCCGGAGGCAGATACGCAGTATTTT. The full variable domain, with the rest looked up from reference TRBV5-1 and TRBJ2-3, is KAGVTQTPRYLIKTRGQQVTLSCSPISGHRSVSWYQQTPGQGLQFLFEYFSETQRNKGNFPGRFSGRQFSNSRSEMNVSTLELGDSALYLCASSFPEADTQYFGPGTRLTVL.